These 30 T cell receptor beta chains originate from one sample sequenced in a study of blood T cell repertoires in COVID-19. Measured with immunoSEQ multiplex PCR; TCRdb has only the in-frame clones, and not every one. This sample has approximately 150,000 clones; around 84% occur once, and the top ten carry 7% to 10%. Sequencing input: peripheral blood. The source is a woman aged 55-69 years with acute or convalescent COVID-19.

The gene calls are TRBV19 and TRBJ1-2, with D unclear. CDR1 and CDR2 from the germline V gene are LNHDA and SQIVND (reference sequence). Trimming stripped 10 bases from V and 4 bases from J, with 7 bases between. The CDR3 sequence is 10 residues long. The CDR3 reads CATSLYGYTF. For the CDR3, the DNA is TGTGCCACAAGCCTCTATGGCTACACCTTC.

This clone has at least ten counts. This chain joins TRBV5-1 and TRBJ2-3, with 12 bases identical to TRBD2. CDR3 size: 16 residues. Germline V lookup: CDR1 SGHRS, CDR2 YFSETQ. J lost 4 bases, V lost 4 bases, and 7 bases had no gene match. For the CDR3, the DNA is TGCGCCAGCAGCGCTACTAGCGGGGGGCGGCCAGATACGCAGTATTTT. This translates into CASSATSGGRPDTQYF.

The chain carries TRBV20-1 and TRBJ1-2; D unresolved. CDR3 length: 13 residues. Trimming pared 3 bases from V and 8 bases from J, leaving 16 bases between. CDR1 is DFQATT and CDR2 is SNEGSKA in the germline V gene (reference sequence). CDR3: CSASRRGVRGYTF. The DNA for the CDR3 is TGCAGTGCTAGTCGAAGAGGCGTCCGGGGCTACACCTTC.

The genes are TRBV5-4 and TRBJ2-5; 10 nucleotides align to TRBD2. CDR1 and CDR2 (germline): SGHNT, YYREEE (reference sequence). The CDR3 totals 16 residues. The J segment lost 2 bases and the V segment lost 4 bases, leaving 8 bases of the junction unmatched. CDR3 DNA: TGTGCCAGCAGCCCGGGACTAGCGCACCCTCAAGAGACCCAGTACTTC. This codes for CASSPGLAHPQETQYF.

The chain recombines TRBV4-2 with TRBJ1-1; D is ambiguous. The V gene's germline CDR1 is LGHNA and CDR2 YNFKEQ. The ends were cut back, 0 bases at V and 1 base at J, with 12 bases in the middle. The CDR3 length is 16 residues. The CDR3 loop is CASSQDGQQRNTEAFF. The CDR3 DNA sequence: TGTGCCAGCAGCCAAGATGGCCAACAGAGGAACACTGAAGCTTTCTTT.

As DNA, the CDR3 is TGTGCCAGCAGCTTCCAGGGCGTGGGTCGAGCTTTCTTT. This sequence encodes CASSFQGVGRAFF. This rearrangement joins TRBV7-9 to TRBJ1-1, with a possible D match to TRBD1 (5 bases). Germline V CDR1 and CDR2: SEHNR, FQNEAQ (reference sequence). V gave up 3 bases and J gave up 10 bases, with 15 bases separating them. The CDR3 has 13 amino acids.

This clone showed up many times. The V and J genes are TRBV29-1 and TRBJ2-1, with D possibly TRBD2 on 6 matching bases. V lost 4 bases and J 7 bases, leaving 11 bases between the germline ends. The CDR3 has 12 amino acids. Germline CDR1 and CDR2: SQVTM and ANQGSEA. CDR3 bases: TGCAGCGTTGGTGAGGGGAGGAATGAGCAGTTCTTC. Encoded protein: CSVGEGRNEQFF.

The rearrangement links TRBV28 to TRBJ2-7, with TRBD2 matching 7 bases. The CDR3 spans 14 residues. Germline V lookup: CDR1 MDHEN, CDR2 SYDVKM. After removal of 8 bases from V and 2 bases from J, the junction contained 9 bases not matched to a gene. The CDR3 region is CASSLGGETYEQYF. The CDR3, as DNA: TGTGCCAGCTCCCTGGGGGGGGAAACCTACGAGCAGTACTTC.

The gene calls are TRBV5-1 and TRBJ2-3; the D gene is possibly TRBD2 (6 bases). CDR1 SGHRS and CDR2 YFSETQ come from the germline V gene. Trimming left V 3 bases short and J 6 bases short, with 17 bases between. This CDR3 spans 15 amino acids. The DNA of the CDR3 is TGCGCCAGCAGCTCCGGGACTCCCAGGCGGGATACGCAGTATTTT. Translated: CASSSGTPRRDTQYF.

This clone was seen a single time. The rearrangement joins TRBV19 to TRBJ2-3; 9 positions match TRBD1. The CDR3 is 15 amino acids. The V gene end was trimmed by 4 bases and the J gene end by 2 bases; junction bases not matched to a gene: 4. The germline CDR1 and CDR2 sequences are LNHDA and SQIVND (reference sequence). CDR3 in amino acids: CASSTWTGDTDTQYF. The CDR3 bases are TGTGCCAGTAGTACATGGACAGGGGACACAGATACGCAGTATTTT.

This clone showed up just a few times. The J gene is TRBJ1-5, the V gene TRBV4-1; 8 bases map to TRBD1. J was trimmed by 5 bases and V by 3 bases; bases with no gene match: 12. The germline V gene encodes CDR1 MGHRA and CDR2 YSYEKL. The CDR3 length is 17 residues. The CDR3 loop is CASSHPPDRVGDQPQHF. Written as DNA, the CDR3 is TGCGCCAGCAGCCATCCCCCGGACAGGGTCGGAGATCAGCCCCAGCATTTT.

The rearrangement joins TRBV28 to TRBJ1-2; 8 bases are a match to TRBD1. Looked up from germline, CDR1 is MDHEN and CDR2 is SYDVKM. V lost 4 bases, J lost 2 bases, and 12 bases stayed unmatched. The CDR3 is 17 residues long. DNA for the CDR3: TGTGCCAGCAGTTATAGGATCGGACAGGGTATAAACTATGGCTACACCTTC. This sequence encodes CASSYRIGQGINYGYTF.

CDR3 region: CASSSGATGELFF. CDR3 DNA: TGTGCCAGCAGTTCAGGGGCCACCGGGGAGCTGTTTTTT. The genes are TRBV28 and TRBJ2-2, with TRBD1 as a possible D gene (6 bases). The CDR3 covers 13 residues. The V end was cut by 4 bases, the J end by 4 bases, with 7 bases between. The germline CDR1 and CDR2 sequences are MDHEN and SYDVKM.

The V gene is TRBV6-5, the J gene TRBJ1-1; 7 nucleotides match TRBD1. The V gene's germline CDR1 is MNHEY and CDR2 SVGAGI. The CDR3 runs 14 residues. V shed 3 bases, J shed 3 bases, and the junction held 4 bases outside the gene matches. CDR3 coding DNA: TGTGCCAGCAGTTATGACAGGGCGGACACTGAAGCTTTCTTT. Its protein is CASSYDRADTEAFF.

The rearrangement uses TRBV9 and TRBJ2-1, with TRBD1 as a possible D gene (6 bases). This CDR3 contains 16 residues. The germline V gene encodes CDR1 SGDLS and CDR2 YYNGEE. Trimming stripped 2 bases from V and 4 bases from J, with 16 bases between. CDR3 protein: CASSVSWTDTYNEQFF. The CDR3 DNA reads TGTGCCAGCAGCGTCTCGTGGACAGATACTTACAATGAGCAGTTCTTC.

The chain carries TRBV10-2 and TRBJ1-2; TRBD1 matches at 7 bases. The CDR3 spans 14 residues. The ends lost 6 bases at V and 4 bases at J; junction bases unmatched: 8. Per the germline V gene, CDR1 is WSHSY and CDR2 is SAAADI. The CDR3 loop is CASSPGQGGYGYTF. CDR3 sequence (DNA): TGCGCCAGCAGCCCCGGGCAGGGGGGCTATGGCTACACCTTC.

The sample holds one count of this clone. This rearrangement joins TRBV3-1 (or the pseudogene TRBV3-2) to TRBJ1-1; 9 bases line up with TRBD1. The germline V gene encodes CDR1 LGHDT and CDR2 YNNKEL (reference sequence). This CDR3 spans 12 amino acids. Germline trimming cut 6 bases from V and 4 bases from J; bases unmatched to any gene: 0. For the CDR3, the DNA is TGTGCCAGCAGGACAGGGGGCACTGAAGCTTTCTTT. It codes for CASRTGGTEAFF.

The chain joins TRBV5-1 to TRBJ1-6, with a possible D match to TRBD1 (6 bases). Trimming left V 2 bases short and J 10 bases short, with 19 bases between. Germline loops: CDR1 SGHRS, CDR2 YFSETQ. The CDR3 loop spans 16 amino acids. CDR3 sequence reads: CASSFTGPSARSPLHF. In DNA form, the CDR3 reads TGCGCCAGCAGCTTTACAGGGCCGTCAGCTAGGTCACCCCTCCACTTT.

This clone appeared a single time. The chain combines TRBV7-9 with TRBJ1-1; TRBD1 is a possible D gene (6 bases). V was cut by 2 bases and J by 0 bases, with 19 bases left in between. CDR3 length: 18 amino acids. The germline V gene has CDR1 SEHNR and CDR2 FQNEAQ (reference sequence). The CDR3 reads CASSLKRAGVSMNTEAFF. Here the CDR3 DNA reads TGTGCCAGCAGCTTAAAACGGGCAGGGGTTAGCATGAACACTGAAGCTTTCTTT.

The V gene is TRBV6-6, the J gene TRBJ1-4, with D possibly matching TRBD1 (5 bases). This CDR3 region has 14 residues. Per germline, CDR1 MNHNY and CDR2 SVGAGI (reference sequence). Trimming pared 0 bases from V and 11 bases from J, leaving 13 bases between. The CDR3 coding sequence is TGTGCCAGCAGTTACTCTGGGGCCCTTGGGAAACTGTTTTTT. Residues: CASSYSGALGKLFF.

V gene TRBV5-8 combines with J gene TRBJ1-6; no reliable D call. The CDR3 is 17 amino acids. CDR1 and CDR2 (germline): SGHTS, YDEGEE. V was cut by 2 bases and J by 0 bases, with 12 bases left in between. The CDR3 region has the DNA TGTGCCAGCAGCTTCACCCTTTCGAGCTCCTATAATTCACCCCTCCACTTT. This translates into CASSFTLSSSYNSPLHF.

J is TRBJ2-5 and V is TRBV2; D possibly corresponds to TRBD2 (7 bases). This CDR3 is built from 13 residues. Germline-derived CDR1 and CDR2 are SNHLY and FYNNEI. With 9 bases removed from V and 7 bases from J, the gap between germline ends came to 18 bases. CDR3 amino acids: CARGGRRDGTQYF. CDR3 bases: TGTGCCAGGGGGGGGCGGCGTGATGGGACCCAGTACTTC. The full variable domain, rest sourced from reference TRBV2 and TRBJ2-5, is EPEVTQTPSHQVTQMGQEVILRCVPISNHLYFYWYRQILGQKVEFLVSFYNNEISEKSEIFDDQFSVERPDGSNFTLKIRSTKLEDSAMYFCARGGRRDGTQYFGPGTRLLVL.

V and J are TRBV29-1 and TRBJ1-2; D unclear. The germline V gene has CDR1 SQVTM and CDR2 ANQGSEA. The V gene lost 4 bases and the J gene lost 3 bases, with 6 bases spanning the gap. The CDR3 is made up of 11 amino acids. The CDR3 sequence is CSVGRDYGYTF. The DNA of the CDR3 is TGCAGCGTTGGACGGGACTATGGCTACACCTTC.

In its sample, this clone was seen once. The chain has TRBV19 and TRBJ2-2, with 7 bases that match TRBD2. The CDR3 runs 15 residues. J gave up 6 bases and V 3 bases, and 7 bases lay outside the gene matches. Germline assignment: CDR1 LNHDA and CDR2 SQIVND (reference sequence). CDR3 residues: CASSIQMGGSGELFF. Here the CDR3 DNA reads TGTGCCAGTAGTATCCAAATGGGGGGGTCCGGGGAGCTGTTTTTT.

The chain carries TRBV6-4 and TRBJ2-1; 7 bases map to TRBD2. This CDR3 has 13 amino acids. Germline CDR1 reads MRHNA; CDR2 reads SNTAGT. Trimming cost V 5 bases and J 5 bases; bases outside gene matches: 3. CDR3 sequence (DNA): TGTGCCAGCAGTACGGGGGGTGACAATGAGCAGTTCTTC. Its protein is CASSTGGDNEQFF.

V usage is TRBV30 and J usage is TRBJ1-1; 7 bases match TRBD1. Germline values: CDR1 GTSNPN, CDR2 SVGIG (reference sequence). The trim removed 4 bases at V and 4 bases at J, leaving 9 bases unmatched. This CDR3 has 14 amino acids. CDR3 sequence reads: CAWTYKRGLTEAFF. The CDR3 DNA sequence: TGTGCCTGGACCTACAAAAGGGGGCTCACTGAAGCTTTCTTT.

As DNA, the CDR3 is TGTGCCAGCAGGCTCGACAGGAGGAACACCGGGGAGCTGTTTTTT. Translating gives CASRLDRRNTGELFF. V usage is TRBV6-5 and J usage is TRBJ2-2; the D gene is possibly TRBD1 (6 bases). Trimming removed 6 bases at V and 1 base at J, with 12 bases between. The CDR3 has 15 residues. Germline CDR1 MNHEY, CDR2 SVGAGI.

J is TRBJ1-2 and V is TRBV4-2, with D perhaps TRBD1 (5 bases). Trimming took off 4 bases at V and 0 bases at J, with 15 bases between the two ends. From germline, CDR1 is LGHNA and CDR2 YNFKEQ. This CDR3 comprises 16 residues. Here the CDR3 DNA reads TGTGCCAGCAGCCTCGGGGGTGTAGAGACTAACTATGGCTACACCTTC. Translated, it gives CASSLGGVETNYGYTF.

This chain connects TRBV28 to TRBJ2-3, with 12 bases identical to TRBD2. The J segment lost 0 bases and the V segment lost 3 bases, leaving 4 bases of the junction unmatched. In germline, CDR1 is MDHEN, CDR2 SYDVKM. The CDR3 spans 17 residues. The DNA of the CDR3 is TGTGCCAGCAGTTTGGGGACTAGCGGGCTTAGCACAGATACGCAGTATTTT. Translation gives CASSLGTSGLSTDTQYF.

The genes are TRBV24-1 and TRBJ2-7; 11 nucleotides align to TRBD2. The CDR3 length is 17 residues. Germline V gene data show CDR1 as KGHDR and CDR2 as SFDVKD. Trimming removed 4 bases from V and 6 bases from J; junction bases left unmatched: 13. CDR3 region: CATSDPGTSGAPGEQYF. CDR3 bases: TGTGCCACCAGTGACCCCGGGACTAGCGGCGCCCCGGGCGAGCAGTACTTC.